Listed below are T cell receptor beta chains from one sample, sequenced in a study of CD4 T cells in relation to SARS-CoV-2 and coronaviruses. This table comes from immunoSEQ multiplex PCR, and its TCRdb copy is limited to in-frame clones, with some not included. The sample records some 65,000 clones, over 80% being singletons. The source material was memory CD4+ T cells from PBMCs. The receptors originated from a human donor in good health. The CDR3 runs from the conserved cysteine through the conserved F or W. D genes are given only for firm matches. For some rows the clone size is stated as once, few or many, or as a class when expanded; others skip it.

J gene,V gene,clone size,D gene,CDR3 DNA,CDR3 protein
TRBJ1-5,TRBV24-1,few,TRBD1,TGTGCCACCAGTGATCATGGACAGGGGGACAATCAGCCCCAGCATTTT,CATSDHGQGDNQPQHF
TRBJ1-3,TRBV28,.,.,TGTGCCAGCGGGGGGACTGGAAACACCATATATTTT,CASGGTGNTIYF
TRBJ1-1,TRBV9,.,TRBD1,TGTGCCAGCAGCGGATACAGGGGGCAGGGTACTGAAGCTTTCTTT,CASSGYRGQGTEAFF
TRBJ2-3,TRBV24-1,.,TRBD1,TGTGCCACCAGTGCATTGACAGGGGGCCCGGGCACAGATACGCAGTATTTT,CATSALTGGPGTDTQYF
TRBJ2-1,TRBV9,.,TRBD2,TGTGCCAGCACGAGGACTAGCGGATACAATGAGCAGTTCTTC,CASTRTSGYNEQFF
TRBJ1-1,TRBV15,.,.,TGTGCCACCAGCAGACTAGGGTCCATGAACACTGAAGCTTTCTTT,CATSRLGSMNTEAFF
TRBJ1-5,TRBV9,.,TRBD1,TGTGCCAGCAGCGTAGGAGGGGGGAGGGACAGGGGTAATTTGGTGGGCAATCAGCCCCAGCATTTT,CASSVGGGRDRGNLVGNQPQHF
TRBJ2-1,TRBV24-1,once,.,TGTGCCACCAGCCTTCCGGGACCTTACAATGAGCAGTTCTTC,CATSLPGPYNEQFF
TRBJ1-2,TRBV12-3/TRBV12-4,.,.,TGTGCCAGCAGTGCGACAGCCTATGGCTACACCTTC,CASSATAYGYTF
TRBJ2-7,TRBV6-5,.,TRBD1,TGTGCCAGCAGTTACCCGGGACAGGGCGGCGAGCAGTACTTC,CASSYPGQGGEQYF
TRBJ2-5,TRBV19,.,TRBD2,TGTGCCCCAAGATCTATGGCTAGCGGGCGAGAGGGGGAGACCCAGTACTTC,CAPRSMASGREGETQYF
TRBJ2-3,TRBV6-6,.,.,TGTGCTTCAGCAATGGCGGCAGATACAGATACGCAGTATTTT,CASAMAADTDTQYF
TRBJ2-5,TRBV28,.,TRBD1,TGTGCCAGCAGTTTCGACAGGGACGAGACCCAGTACTTC,CASSFDRDETQYF
TRBJ2-7,TRBV5-1,.,TRBD1,TGCGCCAGCAGCGTACAGGGGGCGGAAGAGCAGTACTTC,CASSVQGAEEQYF
TRBJ2-7,TRBV29-1,.,.,TGCAGCGGCCGGGCAGGCTCCTACGAGCAGTACTTC,CSGRAGSYEQYF
TRBJ2-5,TRBV5-1,.,TRBD2,TGCGCCAGCAGCACCCCCCGGCGGGAGAGTGGGTACCAAGAGACCCAGTACTTC,CASSTPRRESGYQETQYF
TRBJ2-5,TRBV29-1,few,TRBD2,TGCGTGGGGGGGTACCAAGAGACCCAGTACTTC,CVGGYQETQYF
TRBJ1-1,TRBV28,.,.,TGTGCCAGCATAGCTCCCCTGTCTTCCACTGAAGCTTTCTTT,CASIAPLSSTEAFF
TRBJ2-5,TRBV5-8,.,.,TGTGCCAGCACCGGCGCGGGGGCGGAGACCCAGTACTTC,CASTGAGAETQYF
TRBJ1-2,TRBV5-6,.,.,TGTGCCAGCAGCTCATGGACGGTTAGCTATGGCTACACCTTC,CASSSWTVSYGYTF
TRBJ1-6,TRBV7-8,.,TRBD1,TGTGCCAGCAGCCCGCGGGGACAGACCTATAATTCACCCCTCCACTTT,CASSPRGQTYNSPLHF
TRBJ1-2,TRBV4-3,.,.,TGCGCCAGCAGCCAAGATCCAGGGGTATATGGCTACACCTTC,CASSQDPGVYGYTF
TRBJ2-7,TRBV7-8,.,.,TGTGCCAGCAGCTTAGCGGGTCGACGAGTGCACGTCCGGCAGTACTTC,CASSLAGRRVHVRQYF
TRBJ2-3,TRBV13,.,TRBD2,TGTGCCAGCAGCTTGGAGCGGGGACTCACAGATACGCAGTATTTT,CASSLERGLTDTQYF
TRBJ1-2,TRBV4-1,.,.,TGCGCCAGCAGCCAAGCGAGGGCAGCGGATCGGAGAGAATTC,CASSQARAADRREF
TRBJ2-2,TRBV28,.,.,TGTGCCAGCAGTTCCCTAAACACCGGGGAGCTGTTTTTT,CASSSLNTGELFF
TRBJ1-6,TRBV6-4,few,.,TGTGCCAGCAGACAGGGTTTCGACAATTCACCCCTCCACTTT,CASRQGFDNSPLHF
TRBJ1-2,TRBV28,.,.,TGTGCCAGCAGTTTTTATAGCCAGGCTGCCAGGGGCTACACCTTC,CASSFYSQAARGYTF
TRBJ2-1,TRBV9,.,TRBD1,TGTGCCAGCAGCGTGGGGTTGCAGGGGGCGCATGAGCAGTTCTTC,CASSVGLQGAHEQFF
TRBJ1-6,TRBV28,.,.,TGTGCCAGCAGGATGGATTCACCCCTCCACTTT,CASRMDSPLHF
TRBJ2-5,TRBV5-4,few,.,TGTGCCAGCAGCTTACCCCCGCCGCAAGAGACCCAGTACTTC,CASSLPPPQETQYF